Below, one T cell receptor (beta chain) is given with its context. Its binding antigen is unknown. No base-level quality is on record; no much larger clone is a single base apart. The donors were healthy, HIV-negative adults who had no recently reported acute infections or vaccinations. Every donor was a Caucasian adult residing in Nashville, Tennessee, USA. CD4+ T cells were enriched through magnetic negative selection, after which naive cells were positively selected on CD45RA and the remaining negative fraction served as the memory subset. After blood collection by leukapheresis, PBMCs were isolated using Ficoll-Histopaque density gradient centrifugation and then cryopreserved in the vapor phase of liquid nitrogen. Analytical flow cytometry was used to check the purity and quantity of each magnetically sorted T cell population. Genomic DNA was isolated from every sorted fraction and measured by UV absorbance on a Nanodrop 2000c.

The germline V gene (reference sequence) provides CDR1 LNHDA and CDR2 SQIVND. V ends up 6 bases short and J 5 bases short, with an unmatched junction base count of 11. The CDR3 covers 16 residues, taking in both the cysteine and the phenylalanine. Here the CDR3 DNA is all that survives: 48 bases in frame from base 1. This record belongs to a study of shared clonotypes between healthy human individuals (dated by TCRdb to the early 2020s). Regarding the research as a whole: Three men and a couple of women, aged 18 to 49 years, made up the cohort. Per donor, three plates each were used for CD4 naive and CD4 memory, two for CD8 naive, and one for CD8 memory. To estimate repertoire size and how much clonotype sharing occurs between individuals, the study deeply sequenced the blood TCR repertoires of roughly 5 healthy adults. Between about 0.94 and 8.9 billion PBMCs per donor were obtained by leukapheresis. To increase sequencing depth and limit assay-specific biases, different laboratories used diverse techniques to prepare libraries and sequence TCR repertoires.

Using the deep immunoSEQ assay, TCR CDR3 regions were amplified from genomic DNA by multiplex PCR. Extracted genomic DNA from each cell subset was distributed evenly across all wells of several immunoSEQ 96-well plates, and each plate was treated as a replicate. For sorted subsets, about 210 ng of genomic DNA, equivalent to 25,000 to 35,000 T cell genomes, went into each replicate PCR. Purified libraries were quantified with a Qubit 3.0 fluorometer, sized on a Bioanalyzer 2100, and re-quantified with the KAPA Library Quantification kit. Each immunoSEQ 96-well plate was sequenced on its own single-read 150-cycle Illumina NextSeq 550 flow cell. The published analysis was carried out like this. The immunoSEQ output contained only junctional sequences without quality scores, so filtering could not match that applied to full-length reads. To assign V/J genes and CDR3, sequences were annotated against IMGT germline references using PyIR, a Python wrapper for IgBLAST v1.9. Reads were filtered out if the reads had weak V/J assignments (E-value above 1e-6), no CDR3, stop codons, out-of-frame junctions, or ambiguous translated residues. V3J clonotypes were defined as sequences sharing the same inferred V gene, J gene, and CDR3 amino acid sequence. Percentage overlap between repertoires was calculated by dividing the number of shared unique clonotypes by the size of the smaller repertoire. RTK rarefaction, the Chao1 estimator, and Recon v2.1 estimates of unobserved clonotypes were used to assess repertoire richness. For all TCRbeta clonotypes obtained by the gDNA method from four donors, generation probabilities were computed with OLGA. The table was pulled from immuneACCESS by TCRdb, which kept in-frame rearrangements only. Such tables lose some clones; where checked, under half of the loss comes from unresolved V genes, and the rest has no known cause. That table gives V, J and clone size, and the DNA gave D and trimming. The sample table shows around 1.6 million clones, and around 98% are seen once. The ten largest clones add up to roughly 0.45% of the sample.

What the authors observed across the whole study: Incomplete sequencing was indicated by rarefaction of sorted-subset datasets, despite the large sequencing depth. Only blood was sampled, and tissue TCR repertoires likely differ from those in blood. Pairwise subsampling led to the expectation that sequencing depth would affect the degree of clonotype sharing among donors. About 4.5% of naive CD4, 3.5% of naive CD8, approximately 2% of memory CD4, and around 0.42% of memory CD8 clonotypes were shared across several donors. The genetic and exposure-history diversity represented was limited by the small number of donors. Estimated clonotype richness was generally larger for naive than for memory subsets. Higher generation probabilities were observed for clonotypes shared by all four sorted-subset donors than for non-shared clonotypes.

The sequence is built from TRBV19 and TRBJ2-5; TRBD2 matches 11 bases in the middle. Sequencing was carried out using naive CD4+ T cells sorted from blood. This specimen's cell subset or site label, interpreted: CD45RA+ positively selected. This TCR was recovered from a man aged 30 to 45 in good health. For the CDR3, the sequence is CASSPTLAGGSETQYF. At the DNA level, the sequence is TGTGCCAGTAGCCCGACTCTAGCGGGAGGATCTGAGACCCAGTACTTC.